Listed here are 22 T cell receptor beta chains from one sample, sequenced in a study of identical twins (dated by TCRdb to 2015 to 2016). The library was made by 5' RACE. TCRdb shows the sequencer as Illumina HiSeq 2000. TCRdb trimmed the raw reads at Q25, called clones with MiXCR and kept productive beta chains. Each record represents a unique CDR3 protein, reported with the most common genes and DNA among its rows. The sample table shows about 900,000 distinct CDR3 sequences, and over 9% are seen once. Of the sample, about 1.5% falls within the top ten clones. These data were likewise used in another study, on yellow fever vaccine responses in identical twins.

Sequenced input: PBMCs. The receptors shown here come from a woman younger than 30 in good health.

This clonotype was observed many times. This chain links TRBV12-3 or TRBV12-4 with TRBJ2-1; 12 bases are shared with TRBD2. The CDR3 covers 16 residues. V lost 2 bases, J lost 8 bases, and 7 bases stayed unmatched. This CDR3 reads CASSLRPSGRAHEQFF. The CDR3 DNA follows: TGTGCCAGCAGTTTAAGGCCTAGCGGGAGGGCCCATGAGCAGTTCTTC.

This clonotype showed up just a few times. This chain links TRBV20-1 with TRBJ1-5; a possible D gene is TRBD1 (6 bases). The V end lost 0 bases, the J end lost 1 base, and 16 bases lay between the germline ends. The germline CDR1 and CDR2 sequences are DFQATT and SNEGSKA (reference sequence). The CDR3 has 17 residues. CDR3 sequence (DNA): TGCAGTGCTAGAGATCCTTATGGGCAGGGGAGCAATCAGCCCCAGCATTTT. It is translated as CSARDPYGQGSNQPQHF.

Only a few counts were recorded for this clonotype. The V call is TRBV10-3, the J call TRBJ1-6; D is unresolved. The V and J ends lost 6 bases and 10 bases respectively, with 19 bases between them. The CDR3 covers 15 residues. The V gene's germline CDR1 is ENHRY and CDR2 SYGVKD. The CDR3 reads CAISDLEVPSSPLHF. CDR3 in DNA: TGTGCCATCAGCGACCTGGAGGTGCCCTCCTCACCCCTCCACTTT.

This clonotype was counted at least ten times. The V call is TRBV6-1, the J call TRBJ1-6; TRBD1 agrees at 7 bases. After removal of 7 bases from V and 4 bases from J, the junction contained 10 bases not matched to a gene. Per germline, CDR1 MNHNS and CDR2 SASEGT. The CDR3 consists of 16 residues. In nucleotides, the CDR3 is TGTGCCAGCATGGGGGACAGAACTTATTATAATTCACCCCTCCACTTT. Protein sequence: CASMGDRTYYNSPLHF.

This clonotype was detected a few times. V gene TRBV27 combines with J gene TRBJ1-1, with D maybe TRBD1 (5 bases). There are 14 residues in the CDR3. Germline values: CDR1 MNHEY, CDR2 SMNVEV (reference sequence). The V and J ends lost 6 bases and 6 bases respectively, with 17 bases between them. CDR3 nucleotide sequence: TGTGCCAGCAGCCCAAATAACCAGGGATCTGAAGCTTTCTTT. Protein product: CASSPNNQGSEAFF.

J is TRBJ2-7 and V is TRBV27, with 7 bases identical to TRBD2. Germline V gives CDR1 MNHEY, CDR2 SMNVEV (reference sequence). V dropped 0 bases and J dropped 4; count of bases not matched to a gene: 6. The CDR3 totals 15 residues. The CDR3 region has the DNA TGTGCCAGCAGTTTATCGGGGGGGAGCTGGTACGAGCAGTACGTC. It yields the protein CASSLSGGSWYEQYV.

There are a few counts of this clonotype. The gene calls are TRBV28 and TRBJ1-6; perhaps TRBD1 as D (5 bases). The V end lost 6 bases, the J end lost 9 bases, and 18 bases lay between the germline ends. Germline V lookup: CDR1 MDHEN, CDR2 SYDVKM. This CDR3 region has 15 residues. In DNA, the CDR3 is TGTGCCAGCAGCGCTGCCGGTCGGGGCGGTTCACCCCTCCACTTT. This gives the protein CASSAAGRGGSPLHF.

This clonotype was recorded at least ten times. The rearrangement uses TRBV2 and TRBJ2-1; a weak D match, TRBD2 (6 bases). The CDR3 runs 18 residues. Germline CDR1 and CDR2: SNHLY and FYNNEI. V lost 4 bases and J 3 bases, leaving 22 bases between the germline ends. Written as DNA, the CDR3 is TGTGCCAGCAGTGGAGGGTTCGCGGCTAGCGTTTTCTACAATGAGCAGTTCTTC. It yields the protein CASSGGFAASVFYNEQFF.

The CDR3 coding sequence is TGTGCCAGCAGAGGGTACGGGAATGAGCAGTTCTTC. The encoded protein is CASRGYGNEQFF. The chain has TRBV6-5 and TRBJ2-1; D is ambiguous. The V gene lost 6 bases and the J gene lost 7 bases, with 10 bases spanning the gap. In germline, CDR1 is MNHEY, CDR2 SVGAGI. The CDR3 sequence is 12 residues long.

Only one count was recorded for this clonotype. The chain joins TRBV7-9 to TRBJ2-1; 10 nucleotides match TRBD2. The trim removed 3 bases at V and 8 bases at J, leaving 10 bases unmatched. Germline values: CDR1 SEHNR, CDR2 FQNEAQ (reference sequence). The CDR3 loop spans 16 amino acids. In DNA form, the CDR3 reads TGTGCCAGCAGCTTGTCTAGGACTAGCGGAGACGATGAGCAGTTCTTC. Translating it yields CASSLSRTSGDDEQFF.

The chain uses TRBV3-1 and TRBJ2-2; D possibly uses TRBD1 or TRBD2 (5 bases each). The germline V gene has CDR1 LGHDT and CDR2 YNNKEL (reference sequence). The CDR3 extends over 16 amino acids. V was cut by 3 bases and J by 6 bases, with 17 bases left in between. CDR3 loop: CASSQGVRVPAGELFF. The CDR3 bases are TGTGCCAGCAGCCAGGGGGTAAGGGTCCCCGCCGGGGAGCTGTTTTTT. The variable domain in full, with the rest retrieved from reference TRBV3-1 and TRBJ2-2, is DTAVSQTPKYLVTQMGNDKSIKCEQNLGHDTMYWYKQDSKKFLKIMFSYNNKELIINETVPNRFSPKSPDKAHLNLHINSLELGDSAVYFCASSQGVRVPAGELFFGEGSRLTVL.

CDR3 loop: CASSLLLAGSYNEQFF. The CDR3 DNA is TGTGCCAGCAGTTTATTGCTAGCGGGCTCCTACAATGAGCAGTTCTTC. The chain combines TRBV12-3 or TRBV12-4 with TRBJ2-1; TRBD2 matches at 8 bases. The J segment lost 0 bases and the V segment lost 2 bases, leaving 3 bases of the junction unmatched. The CDR3 runs 16 residues.

This rearrangement joins TRBV12-3 or TRBV12-4 to TRBJ1-5; 9 bases match TRBD1. The CDR3 is 14 amino acids. V shed 7 bases, J shed 4 bases, and the junction held 5 bases outside the gene matches. CDR3 coding DNA: TGTGCCAGCAAAGGGACAGGGAAGAATCAGCCCCAGCATTTT. As protein: CASKGTGKNQPQHF.

This clonotype was seen only a few times. The V gene is TRBV6-1, the J gene TRBJ1-3, with D possibly matching TRBD1 (5 bases). CDR3 length: 12 residues. The ends were cut back, 7 bases at V and 4 bases at J, with 8 bases in the middle. The germline CDR1 and CDR2 sequences are MNHNS and SASEGT. The CDR3 loop reads CASTGDGNTIYF. Here the CDR3 DNA reads TGTGCCAGCACGGGGGACGGAAACACCATATATTTT.

A few counts support this clonotype. The chain carries TRBV7-9 and TRBJ2-7, with 7 bases identical to TRBD2. Losses at the gene ends were 5 bases for V and 2 bases for J; bases not matched to a gene: 12. The CDR3 is made up of 16 amino acids. Germline lookup yields CDR1 SEHNR and CDR2 FQNEAQ (reference sequence). The CDR3 here is CASSLGLGLATYEQYF. The DNA of the CDR3 is TGTGCCAGCAGCCTAGGACTAGGTCTTGCAACCTACGAGCAGTACTTC.

The sample holds a few counts of this clonotype. V and J are TRBV20-1 and TRBJ2-5; 8 bases match TRBD2. The CDR3 spans 16 residues. V lost 1 base and J lost 5; bases outside the gene matches: 12. Germline CDR1 DFQATT, CDR2 SNEGSKA (reference sequence). The chain's CDR3 is CSARGDGAGGMETQYF. CDR3 DNA sequence: TGCAGTGCTAGAGGGGACGGGGCGGGGGGCATGGAGACCCAGTACTTC.

This sequence joins TRBV3-1 and TRBJ1-2; a weak D match, TRBD1 (6 bases). Trimming pared 1 base from V and 6 bases from J, leaving 12 bases between. The CDR3 has 14 amino acids. Germline V gene lookup returns CDR1 LGHDT and CDR2 YNNKEL (reference sequence). CDR3 in amino acids: CASSQGTGKNGYTF. CDR3 nucleotide sequence: TGTGCCAGCAGCCAAGGTACAGGGAAGAATGGCTACACCTTC.

The chain recombines TRBV20-1 with TRBJ1-4; TRBD1 matches at 7 bases. The trim removed 8 bases at V and 4 bases at J, leaving 10 bases unmatched. The CDR3 extends over 14 amino acids. Per the germline V gene, CDR1 is DFQATT and CDR2 is SNEGSKA (reference sequence). CDR3 in amino acids: CSSAGTASNEKLFF. The CDR3 region has the DNA TGCAGTAGTGCGGGGACAGCCAGTAATGAAAAACTGTTTTTT.

This clonotype was seen repeatedly, ten times or more. One end of the junction does not line up with germline, which may come from a read error. This chain links TRBV20-1 with TRBJ2-3, with 10 bases fitting TRBD2. This CDR3 region has 13 residues. Germline V CDR1 and CDR2: DFQATT, SNEGSKA (reference sequence). CDR3 sequence: CSPSGGRTDTQYF. DNA for the CDR3: TGCAGTCCTAGCGGGGGCCGGACAGATACGCAGTATTTT.

The chain joins TRBV20-1 to TRBJ2-5; 8 nucleotides match TRBD1. Germline CDR1 reads DFQATT; CDR2 reads SNEGSKA (reference sequence). The V segment lost 4 bases and the J segment 5 bases; nucleotides outside the gene matches: 9. This CDR3 contains 14 residues. CDR3 amino acids: CSATAETGEETQYF. The CDR3 region has the DNA TGCAGTGCTACGGCGGAGACAGGGGAGGAGACCCAGTACTTC.

In its sample, this clonotype was seen a few times. The chain employs TRBV6-1 and TRBJ1-6; 10 bases match TRBD1. The CDR3 runs to 16 residues. Germline V lookup: CDR1 MNHNS, CDR2 SASEGT. J was trimmed by 9 bases and V by 6 bases; bases with no gene match: 11. The CDR3 DNA reads as TGTGCCAGCAGAAACCGGGACAGGGGTGAGAGTTCACCCCTCCACTTT. This encodes CASRNRDRGESSPLHF.

This clonotype was counted a few times. The chain has TRBV10-3 and TRBJ2-1; 9 bases are a match to TRBD2. CDR1 is ENHRY and CDR2 is SYGVKD in the germline V gene. V gave up 6 bases and J gave up 5 bases; unmatched junction bases: 20. This CDR3 is 19 amino acids long. CDR3 region: CAIRESGVGGRAQNNEQFF. The CDR3 bases are TGTGCCATCAGGGAATCGGGCGTCGGCGGGAGGGCCCAAAACAATGAGCAGTTCTTC.